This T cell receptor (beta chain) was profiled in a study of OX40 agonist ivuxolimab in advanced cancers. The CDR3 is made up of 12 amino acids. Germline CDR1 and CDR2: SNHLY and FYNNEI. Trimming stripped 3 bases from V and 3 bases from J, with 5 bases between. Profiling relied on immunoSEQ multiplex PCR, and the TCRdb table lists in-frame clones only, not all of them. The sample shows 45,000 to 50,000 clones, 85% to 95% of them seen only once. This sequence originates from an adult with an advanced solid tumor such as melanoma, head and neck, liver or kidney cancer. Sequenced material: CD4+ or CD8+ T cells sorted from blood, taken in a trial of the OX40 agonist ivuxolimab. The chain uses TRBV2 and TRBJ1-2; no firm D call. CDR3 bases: TGTGCCAGCAGTGAGCTGGACTATGGCTACACCTTC. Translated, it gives CASSELDYGYTF.